The text below deals with one T cell receptor (beta chain). The entry originates in a study of blood T cell repertoires in COVID-19. Study-level information: Nucleic acid was either cDNA or gDNA, and it came from T cells, B-cell-depleted T cells, or PBMCs.

The protocol was immunoSEQ multiplex PCR, while the TCRdb copy is restricted to in-frame clones and leaves out a portion. Of fewer than 450,000 clones listed, 70% to 90% are singletons. Participants were aged roughly 18 to 100 years from approximately 24 US areas. In assigning cohorts, the study relied on participant-reported clinical history. The sequence was obtained from a woman between 40 and 55 years old with acute COVID-19. Sequencing was performed on PBMCs or T cells enriched from blood (not recorded which).

The CDR3 protein is CSVDVNYGYTF. The CDR3 bases are TGCAGCGTTGACGTAAACTATGGCTACACCTTC. The chain carries TRBV29-1 and TRBJ1-2; no definite D call. Trimming took 3 bases from V and 2 from J, leaving 4 bases between them. The germline V gene encodes CDR1 SQVTM and CDR2 ANQGSEA. The CDR3 covers 11 residues. Full variable domain (remainder filled in from reference TRBV29-1 and TRBJ1-2): SAVISQKPSRDICQRGTSLTIQCQVDSQVTMMFWYRQQPGQSLTLIATANQGSEATYESGFVIDKFPISRPNLTFSTLTVSNMSPEDSSIYLCSVDVNYGYTFGSGTRLTVV.